The next 20 T cell receptor beta chains were all read from a single sample in a study of cytomegalovirus exposure and HLA in healthy donors. Primers for the PCR totalled 60 Vbeta and 13 Jbeta. The data were produced by immunoSEQ multiplex PCR, yet TCRdb's version contains in-frame clones alone and is incomplete. The sample holds over 150,000 clones; over 75% are singletons and the top ten take roughly 5.9%. The sequenced sample consisted of PBMCs. The receptors here all came from a woman aged 40 to 50 in good health and CMV-seropositive.

This clone was recorded only once. The V call is TRBV5-1, the J call TRBJ2-5, with 10 bases fitting TRBD2. The CDR3 covers 18 residues. The germline gives CDR1 SGHRS, CDR2 YFSETQ. Trimming at V came to 0 bases and at J to 1 base, leaving 9 bases not matched to a gene. This CDR3 reads CASSLGLAGGPPQETQYF. In DNA, the CDR3 is TGCGCCAGCAGCTTGGGGTTAGCGGGAGGACCCCCCCAAGAGACCCAGTACTTC.

The chain uses TRBV7-9 and TRBJ2-7; D unresolved. The CDR3 runs 14 residues. Trimming cost V 1 base and J 1 base, with 8 bases left between them. Germline CDR1 and CDR2: SEHNR and FQNEAQ (reference sequence). The CDR3 is CASSLDSSSYEQYF. The CDR3 DNA sequence: TGTGCCAGCAGCTTAGACAGCAGTTCCTACGAGCAGTACTTC. The entire variable domain, with the rest obtained from reference TRBV7-9 and TRBJ2-7, is as follows: DTGVSQNPRHKITKRGQNVTFRCDPISEHNRLYWYRQTLGQGPEFLTYFQNEAQLEKSRLLSDRFSAERPKGSFSTLEIQRTEQGDSAMYLCASSLDSSSYEQYFGPGTRLTVT.

V usage is TRBV6-5 and J usage is TRBJ1-1, with D tentatively TRBD1 (6 bases). V was trimmed by 0 bases and J by 7 bases, leaving 15 bases between them. This CDR3 is built from 15 residues. Germline CDR1 MNHEY, CDR2 SVGAGI. CDR3 DNA: TGTGCCAGCAGTTACTCGATTGGGGGCGGACATGAAGCTTTCTTT. This sequence encodes CASSYSIGGGHEAFF.

This clone was picked up a small number of times. This sequence joins TRBV9 and TRBJ1-2; 8 bases align to TRBD1. Trimming cost V 1 base and J 1 base; bases outside gene matches: 0. The CDR3 spans 14 residues. Germline lookup yields CDR1 SGDLS and CDR2 YYNGEE. CDR3 nucleotide sequence: TGTGCCAGCAGCGTAACAGGGGGTAACTATGGCTACACCTTC. Residues: CASSVTGGNYGYTF.

The chain uses TRBV7-2 and TRBJ2-2, with TRBD2 matching 9 bases. The J segment lost 5 bases and the V segment lost 3 bases, leaving 7 bases of the junction unmatched. The CDR3 is 16 amino acids. Germline V CDR1 and CDR2: SGHTA, FQGNSA. CDR3 protein: CASSLGGTSRTGELFF. In DNA, the CDR3 is TGTGCCAGCAGCTTGGGCGGGACTAGCCGGACCGGGGAGCTGTTTTTT.

The J gene is TRBJ2-7, the V gene TRBV7-9; D not resolved. Germline lookup yields CDR1 SEHNR and CDR2 FQNEAQ (reference sequence). V gave up 3 bases and J gave up 7 bases, with 13 bases separating them. The CDR3 spans 13 residues. CDR3 residues: CASSFAPPMEQYF. The CDR3 DNA is TGTGCCAGCAGCTTTGCGCCCCCTATGGAGCAGTACTTC.

A note on this clone: Other DNA sequences in the same sample also yield this CDR3. This chain uses TRBV5-1 with TRBJ2-1; TRBD1 aligns across 7 bases. CDR1 is SGHRS and CDR2 is YFSETQ in the germline V gene. The CDR3 spans 14 residues. The V and J ends lost 0 bases and 4 bases, in that order; junction bases with no gene match: 1. The CDR3 bases are TGCGCCAGCAGCTTGGGACAGGGATACAATGAGCAGTTCTTC. This sequence encodes CASSLGQGYNEQFF. Drawing the rest from reference TRBV5-1 and TRBJ2-1, the complete variable domain is KAGVTQTPRYLIKTRGQQVTLSCSPISGHRSVSWYQQTPGQGLQFLFEYFSETQRNKGNFPGRFSGRQFSNSRSEMNVSTLELGDSALYLCASSLGQGYNEQFFGPGTRLTVL.

This clone was observed once. This sequence joins TRBV27 and TRBJ2-1; 10 nucleotides align to TRBD1. This CDR3 is 18 amino acids long. Germline lookup yields CDR1 MNHEY and CDR2 SMNVEV (reference sequence). V shed 4 bases, J shed 6 bases, and the junction held 15 bases outside the gene matches. This CDR3 is CASSSGGPGQGWGNEQFF. In DNA, the CDR3 is TGTGCCAGCAGTTCAGGGGGGCCGGGACAGGGGTGGGGCAATGAGCAGTTCTTC.

The CDR3 protein is CASGTGFNYGYTF. CDR3 sequence (DNA): TGTGCCAGCGGGACAGGGTTTAACTATGGCTACACCTTC. J is TRBJ1-2 and V is TRBV28; 9 bases map to TRBD1. This CDR3 is 13 amino acids long. The J segment lost 1 base and the V segment lost 8 bases, leaving 2 bases of the junction unmatched. Germline V gene data show CDR1 as MDHEN and CDR2 as SYDVKM.

This sequence joins TRBV27 and TRBJ2-7, with 7 bases fitting TRBD2. V gave up 2 bases and J gave up 6 bases; unmatched junction bases: 7. This CDR3 has 14 residues. Germline lookup yields CDR1 MNHEY and CDR2 SMNVEV (reference sequence). DNA for the CDR3: TGTGCCAGCAGTTTAGGGCGGGAGTATGGCGAGCAGTACTTC. Protein product: CASSLGREYGEQYF.

The V and J genes are TRBV10-1 and TRBJ2-1; weak D call: TRBD2 (6 bases). CDR1 WNHNN and CDR2 SYGVQD come from the germline V gene (reference sequence). CDR3 length: 12 residues. Trimming took 4 bases from V and 8 from J, leaving 9 bases between them. This CDR3 is CASSGDSHEQFF. The CDR3 coding sequence is TGCGCCAGCAGTGGGGACTCCCATGAGCAGTTCTTC.

The chain combines TRBV2 with TRBJ2-7; 7 nucleotides match TRBD2. Trimming removed 5 bases from V and 3 bases from J; junction bases left unmatched: 10. The CDR3 length is 15 residues. The germline gives CDR1 SNHLY, CDR2 FYNNEI. The CDR3 DNA follows: TGTGCCAGCAGTCCTCCACTAGCGACGATCTACGAGCAGTACTTC. Its translation is CASSPPLATIYEQYF.

This chain uses TRBV28 with TRBJ2-7, with D tentatively TRBD1 (6 bases). Germline V gene data show CDR1 as MDHEN and CDR2 as SYDVKM. Trimming removed 5 bases at V and 5 bases at J, with 13 bases between. This CDR3 region has 13 residues. CDR3 in amino acids: CASSLRGSNEQYF. The CDR3 nucleotides read TGTGCCAGCAGTCTCAGGGGATCGAACGAGCAGTACTTC. The variable domain in full, completed from reference TRBV28 and TRBJ2-7, reads DVKVTQSSRYLVKRTGEKVFLECVQDMDHENMFWYRQDPGLGLRLIYFSYDVKMKEKGDIPEGYSVSREKKERFSLILESASTNQTSMYLCASSLRGSNEQYFGPGTRLTVT.

V gene TRBV5-8 combines with J gene TRBJ2-7; 10 bases agree with TRBD2. This CDR3 is 18 amino acids long. Trimming removed 4 bases from V and 0 bases from J; junction bases left unmatched: 13. The germline V gene encodes CDR1 SGHTS and CDR2 YDEGEE. The CDR3 nucleotides read TGTGCCAGCAGCCCCCAGGGACTAGCGTCGGGTAGCTCCTACGAGCAGTACTTC. Amino acids: CASSPQGLASGSSYEQYF.

This chain joins TRBV29-1 and TRBJ2-3, with no clear D. The CDR3 contains 12 residues. Between the trimmed V and J ends, which lost 2 bases and 1 base, there was a span of 4 bases. The germline V gene has CDR1 SQVTM and CDR2 ANQGSEA. The CDR3 region has the DNA TGCAGCGTTGAACGGGGCACAGATACGCAGTATTTT. Its protein product is CSVERGTDTQYF.

V usage is TRBV19 and J usage is TRBJ2-7; TRBD2 agrees at 10 bases. The CDR3 consists of 15 residues. Germline trimming cut 1 base from V and 2 bases from J; bases unmatched to any gene: 2. Germline CDR1 LNHDA, CDR2 SQIVND (reference sequence). CDR3 sequence reads: CASSIALAGTYEQYF. CDR3 DNA: TGTGCCAGTAGTATAGCACTAGCGGGGACCTACGAGCAGTACTTC.

The genes are TRBV7-3 and TRBJ2-1; 7 bases map to TRBD2. Germline CDR1 is SGHTA and CDR2 is FQGTGA. The CDR3 is 16 amino acids. J lost 5 bases, V lost 5 bases, and 12 bases had no gene match. CDR3 DNA sequence: TGTGCCAGCAGCCCCGGGGGAGGGAGGGGCCACAATGAGCAGTTCTTC. Translating it yields CASSPGGGRGHNEQFF. The complete variable domain, with remaining parts taken from reference TRBV7-3 and TRBJ2-1, reads GAGVSQTPSNKVTEKGKYVELRCDPISGHTALYWYRQSLGQGPEFLIYFQGTGAADDSGLPNDRFFAVRPEGSVSTLKIQRTERGDSAVYLCASSPGGGRGHNEQFFGPGTRLTVL.

This clone turned up a few times. V usage is TRBV10-2 and J usage is TRBJ2-1; 9 bases align to TRBD2. This CDR3 region has 13 residues. The J segment lost 5 bases and the V segment lost 6 bases, leaving 2 bases of the junction unmatched. Per germline, CDR1 WSHSY and CDR2 SAAADI. CDR3 in DNA: TGCGCCAGCAGCCTAGCGGGAAACAATGAGCAGTTCTTC. Amino acids: CASSLAGNNEQFF.

The chain links TRBV6-1 to TRBJ2-7, with TRBD1 as a possible D gene (6 bases). The length of the CDR3 is 13 residues. Germline assignment: CDR1 MNHNS and CDR2 SASEGT. Deletions cut 5 bases from V and 1 base from J, with 9 bases between. CDR3 region: CASSHDRSYEQYF. As DNA, the CDR3 is TGTGCCAGCAGTCACGACAGGTCCTACGAGCAGTACTTC.

V and J are TRBV9 and TRBJ1-5; TRBD1 is a possible D gene (6 bases). The CDR3 is 15 residues long. V was pared by 4 bases and J by 2 bases, with 13 bases between. The germline gives CDR1 SGDLS, CDR2 YYNGEE. The CDR3 coding sequence is TGTGCCAGCAGCCCCTCGGACAGCCGCAATCAGCCCCAGCATTTT. Translation gives CASSPSDSRNQPQHF.